These T cell receptor beta chains were read from a single sample in a study of T cells in Graves' hyperthyroidism and ophthalmopathy. TCRdb re-called the multiplex PCR reads through MiXCR, storing one row per CDR3 protein. The sample includes fewer than 250,000 distinct CDR3 sequences, approximately 17% seen only once; the top ten take roughly 53%. Sequencing used blood. The receptors were gathered from a man aged 50-60 years with Graves' hyperthyroidism. CDR3s leave out the opening cysteine and the closing phenylalanine or tryptophan. Each record gives: J gene, V gene, CDR3 protein.

j_call: TRBJ1-1
v_call: TRBV18
cdr3_aa: ASSSSMSTEAF

j_call: TRBJ1-4
v_call: TRBV27
cdr3_aa: ASSSGWVEKLF

j_call: TRBJ2-1
v_call: TRBV12-3/TRBV12-4
cdr3_aa: ASTPRSGDTNEQF

j_call: TRBJ2-7
v_call: TRBV3-1
cdr3_aa: ASSQERSVGEQY

j_call: TRBJ2-1
v_call: TRBV30
cdr3_aa: AWSGPPTSRTYNEQF

j_call: TRBJ2-7
v_call: TRBV2
cdr3_aa: ASRDSGYEQY

j_call: TRBJ2-7
v_call: TRBV20-1
cdr3_aa: SARGTSGRGEQY

j_call: TRBJ2-4
v_call: TRBV7-2
cdr3_aa: ASSLPRGRGVLAKNIQY

j_call: TRBJ2-1
v_call: TRBV20-1
cdr3_aa: SAYGAASEQF

j_call: TRBJ2-5
v_call: TRBV28
cdr3_aa: ASTRLAGAETQY

j_call: TRBJ2-7
v_call: TRBV20-1
cdr3_aa: SAPGRSSYEQY

j_call: TRBJ2-1
v_call: TRBV4-2
cdr3_aa: ASSQDQGDEQF

j_call: TRBJ1-1
v_call: TRBV20-1
cdr3_aa: SAGDRGQGWHTEAF

j_call: TRBJ2-3
v_call: TRBV9
cdr3_aa: ASSLPGDTQY

j_call: TRBJ2-1
v_call: TRBV11-2
cdr3_aa: ASSSDSGNEQF

j_call: TRBJ1-1
v_call: TRBV30
cdr3_aa: AWSRGRLNTEAF

j_call: TRBJ2-7
v_call: TRBV4-1
cdr3_aa: ASSQDGGSGSYEQY

j_call: TRBJ1-4
v_call: TRBV4-1
cdr3_aa: ASSYPATNEKLF

j_call: TRBJ2-5
v_call: TRBV11-3
cdr3_aa: ASSLGHAQETQY

j_call: TRBJ2-3
v_call: TRBV27
cdr3_aa: ASRNSDSSTDTQY

j_call: TRBJ2-1
v_call: TRBV11-2
cdr3_aa: ASRAAGSINEQF

j_call: TRBJ1-2
v_call: TRBV27
cdr3_aa: ASSSKARGSYGYT

j_call: TRBJ1-1
v_call: TRBV9
cdr3_aa: ASSAGTGWDTEAF

j_call: TRBJ1-1
v_call: TRBV28
cdr3_aa: ASSQQRGVTEAF

j_call: TRBJ1-1
v_call: TRBV2
cdr3_aa: ASNRDGGLEAF

j_call: TRBJ2-7
v_call: TRBV7-9
cdr3_aa: ASSSPGHGGEQY

j_call: TRBJ1-2
v_call: TRBV18
cdr3_aa: ASSPDPKSYGYT

j_call: TRBJ1-2
v_call: TRBV7-8
cdr3_aa: ASSFLLGRRENGYT

j_call: TRBJ2-3
v_call: TRBV20-1
cdr3_aa: SARPIAGGPTDTQY

j_call: TRBJ1-2
v_call: TRBV27
cdr3_aa: ASGHRGNYGYT

j_call: TRBJ2-1
v_call: TRBV29-1
cdr3_aa: SEWTSTNNEQF

j_call: TRBJ2-3
v_call: TRBV20-1
cdr3_aa: SAKHPLAGDIDTQY

j_call: TRBJ1-1
v_call: TRBV12-3/TRBV12-4
cdr3_aa: TSSRQLNTEAF

j_call: TRBJ2-2
v_call: TRBV27
cdr3_aa: ASAQIQVINTGELF

j_call: TRBJ1-1
v_call: TRBV11-2
cdr3_aa: ASSLEGQAF

j_call: TRBJ1-4
v_call: TRBV7-9
cdr3_aa: ASSLAGLGGEKLF

j_call: TRBJ1-2
v_call: TRBV12-3/TRBV12-4
cdr3_aa: ASSLGSYGYT

j_call: TRBJ2-2
v_call: TRBV28
cdr3_aa: ASSYAKTSEAGELF

j_call: TRBJ2-1
v_call: TRBV4-2
cdr3_aa: ASSQGGKYNEQF

j_call: TRBJ2-2
v_call: TRBV29-1
cdr3_aa: SVYVTADTGELF

j_call: TRBJ1-2
v_call: TRBV28
cdr3_aa: ASSSRLFHGYT

j_call: TRBJ2-7
v_call: TRBV2
cdr3_aa: ASRRTSLSYEQY

j_call: TRBJ1-4
v_call: TRBV4-3
cdr3_aa: ASSQGLGGASEKLF

j_call: TRBJ1-6
v_call: TRBV11-2
cdr3_aa: ASSSVRGRDSPLH

j_call: TRBJ1-3
v_call: TRBV6-5
cdr3_aa: ASSYSESATSGNTIY

j_call: TRBJ2-3
v_call: TRBV7-8
cdr3_aa: ASSFPRGAFTDTQY

j_call: TRBJ1-4
v_call: TRBV2
cdr3_aa: ASTLLEGEKLF

j_call: TRBJ2-3
v_call: TRBV2
cdr3_aa: ASSGTSGRRPSTDTQY

j_call: TRBJ1-5
v_call: TRBV6-2/TRBV6-3
cdr3_aa: ASTQGLRSQPQH

j_call: TRBJ1-1
v_call: TRBV5-1
cdr3_aa: ASSPTGMNTEAF

j_call: TRBJ2-1
v_call: TRBV5-1
cdr3_aa: ASSLDGEEGNEQF

j_call: TRBJ2-5
v_call: TRBV18
cdr3_aa: ASSPRGTAKEAQY

j_call: TRBJ2-1
v_call: TRBV6-2/TRBV6-3
cdr3_aa: ASSPYGTDAYNEQF

j_call: TRBJ2-7
v_call: TRBV4-2
cdr3_aa: ASSQDTSGSYEQY